One and the same sample provided the 20 T cell receptor beta chains below, sequenced in a study of OX40 agonist ivuxolimab in advanced cancers. Using immunoSEQ multiplex PCR, the repertoire was profiled, and TCRdb retains in-frame clones only, with some absent. The sample contains 58,000 or so clones, over 75% of which appear only once. This material consisted of CD4+ or CD8+ T cells sorted from blood, taken in a trial of the OX40 agonist ivuxolimab. The source of these receptors is an adult with an advanced solid tumor such as melanoma, head and neck, liver or kidney cancer.

This clone occurred once. The rearrangement joins TRBV6-5 to TRBJ1-1; possibly TRBD1 for D (5 bases). Germline V gene data show CDR1 as MNHEY and CDR2 as SVGAGI. The CDR3 loop spans 14 amino acids. Trimming pared 6 bases from V and 5 bases from J, leaving 16 bases between. CDR3 sequence: CASSPRRGRTEAFF. In DNA, the CDR3 is TGTGCCAGCAGCCCCAGAAGGGGTAGGACTGAAGCTTTCTTT.

This sequence joins TRBV30 and TRBJ2-5; D gene uncertain. V shed 3 bases and J shed 4 bases, with 9 bases lying between them. This CDR3 contains 12 residues. Germline V gene data show CDR1 as GTSNPN and CDR2 as SVGIG (reference sequence). The CDR3 bases are TGTGCCTGGAGAGAATGGGGAGAGACCCAGTACTTC. Its protein product is CAWREWGETQYF. Drawing the rest from reference TRBV30 and TRBJ2-5, the complete variable domain is SQTIHQWPATLVQPVGSPLSLECTVEGTSNPNLYWYRQAAGRGLQLLFYSVGIGQISSEVPQNLSASRPQDRQFILSSKKLLLSDSGFYLCAWREWGETQYFGPGTRLLVL.

This chain uses TRBV6-4 with TRBJ1-1; D unresolved. V lost 0 bases to trimming and J lost 1 base, with 3 bases between them. CDR3 length equals 13 residues. CDR1 MRHNA and CDR2 SNTAGT come from the germline V gene. The CDR3 coding sequence is TGTGCCAGCAGTGACTCAGGGAACACTGAAGCTTTCTTT. It codes for CASSDSGNTEAFF.

V gene TRBV5-1 combines with J gene TRBJ2-6; TRBD1 is a possible D gene (5 bases). Per the germline V gene, CDR1 is SGHRS and CDR2 is YFSETQ. The V gene lost 2 bases and the J gene lost 1 base, with 7 bases spanning the gap. This CDR3 has 15 residues. The CDR3, as DNA: TGCGCCAGCAGCTTATCAGGGTCTGGGGCCAACGTCCTGACTTTC. Protein: CASSLSGSGANVLTF.

The V call is TRBV7-9, the J call TRBJ1-5; unclear D gene. The CDR3 has 12 amino acids. V was clipped by 4 bases and J by 3 bases, with 4 bases between them. The germline V gene has CDR1 SEHNR and CDR2 FQNEAQ (reference sequence). CDR3 protein: CASSYDNQPQHF. CDR3 in DNA: TGTGCCAGCAGCTATGACAATCAGCCCCAGCATTTT.

The chain carries TRBV19 and TRBJ1-1; D possibly corresponds to TRBD1 (5 bases). Germline lookup yields CDR1 LNHDA and CDR2 SQIVND (reference sequence). Trimming took 4 bases from V and 1 from J, leaving 7 bases between them. The CDR3 sequence is 13 residues long. CDR3 residues: CASSTQANTEAFF. CDR3 sequence (DNA): TGTGCCAGTAGTACACAGGCGAACACTGAAGCTTTCTTT.

The V gene is TRBV5-4, the J gene TRBJ2-3; D remains ambiguous. The CDR3 covers 13 residues. CDR1 is SGHNT, CDR2 YYREEE, per germline (reference sequence). V lost 2 bases to trimming and J lost 1 base, with 5 bases between them. The CDR3 sequence: CASSFGGTDTQYF. The CDR3 DNA is TGTGCCAGCAGCTTTGGGGGCACAGATACGCAGTATTTT.

This chain connects TRBV19 to TRBJ1-5; 7 bases are shared with TRBD1. The CDR3 covers 13 residues. CDR1 LNHDA and CDR2 SQIVND come from the germline V gene (reference sequence). V was clipped by 7 bases and J by 6 bases; unmatched bases: 6. CDR3 nucleotides: TGTGCCAGTAACTCCCGGACAGGTCAGCCCCAGCATTTT. The encoded protein is CASNSRTGQPQHF.

This chain joins TRBV28 and TRBJ2-7, with unresolved D. V dropped 3 bases and J dropped 2 bases, with 2 bases sitting between them. This CDR3 spans 11 amino acids. Germline CDR1 and CDR2: MDHEN and SYDVKM. The CDR3: CASSFAYEQYF. As DNA, the CDR3 is TGTGCCAGCAGTTTCGCCTACGAGCAGTACTTC.

This clone was counted a single time. This chain links TRBV29-1 with TRBJ2-7; possible D gene TRBD2, 5 bases. Germline V CDR1 and CDR2: SQVTM, ANQGSEA. Trimming removed 4 bases from V and 6 bases from J, with 13 bases in between. The CDR3 extends over 12 amino acids. CDR3: CSVGPDRGEQYF. The DNA for the CDR3 is TGCAGCGTTGGACCCGATCGGGGCGAGCAGTACTTC.

The rearrangement joins TRBV11-2 to TRBJ2-5; tentatively, D is TRBD2 (5 bases). The germline CDR1 and CDR2 sequences are SGHAT and FQNNGV. Trimming shortened V by 5 bases and J by 2 bases, and 15 bases separated the two germline ends. This CDR3 has 15 residues. CDR3 loop: CASSQWTSTQETQYF. CDR3 sequence (DNA): TGTGCCAGCAGCCAGTGGACTTCTACTCAAGAGACCCAGTACTTC.

The rearrangement uses TRBV2 and TRBJ2-5, with D maybe TRBD1 (6 bases). Germline CDR1 is SNHLY and CDR2 is FYNNEI. This CDR3 region has 16 residues. V shed 2 bases and J shed 1 base, with 14 bases lying between them. The CDR3 nucleotides are TGTGCCAGCAGTGAAACGGCAGGGGCCCTCCAAGAGACCCAGTACTTC. Residues: CASSETAGALQETQYF.

The V call is TRBV28, the J call TRBJ1-2; possible D gene TRBD1, 6 bases. The CDR3 is 14 amino acids. Germline CDR1 is MDHEN and CDR2 is SYDVKM. Trimming took 6 bases from V and 2 from J, leaving 13 bases between them. The DNA for the CDR3 is TGTGCCAGCAGGCAAACAGGGACCAACTATGGCTACACCTTC. Translating it yields CASRQTGTNYGYTF.

The gene calls are TRBV19 and TRBJ2-3; 10 bases match TRBD1. Germline lookup yields CDR1 LNHDA and CDR2 SQIVND (reference sequence). The CDR3 consists of 14 residues. V was clipped by 3 bases and J by 6 bases; unmatched bases: 3. CDR3 loop: CASSMGTGVDTQYF. The CDR3 coding sequence is TGTGCCAGTAGTATGGGGACAGGGGTGGATACGCAGTATTTT.

V is TRBV4-3 and J is TRBJ1-1, with 9 bases matching TRBD1. Unmatched junction bases numbered 11, after V lost 0 bases and J lost 9 bases. Germline CDR1 reads LGHNA; CDR2 reads YSLEER. The length of the CDR3 is 16 residues. CDR3 sequence: CASSQDGGGTGSQAFF. In nucleotides, the CDR3 is TGCGCCAGCAGCCAAGATGGGGGGGGGACAGGGAGCCAAGCTTTCTTT.

The chain joins TRBV7-6 to TRBJ1-2; D might be TRBD1 (5 bases). This CDR3 comprises 15 residues. Trimming stripped 4 bases from V and 6 bases from J, with 18 bases between. Germline loops: CDR1 SGHVS, CDR2 FNYEAQ. CDR3 residues: CASSSRVGGNDGYTF. In nucleotides, the CDR3 is TGTGCCAGCAGCTCCCGCGTCGGGGGAAACGATGGCTACACCTTC.

CDR3 DNA: TGTGCCAGCAGTTCCCCGAGCGGGAGGGACCAAGAGACCCAGTACTTC. Translating gives CASSSPSGRDQETQYF. This chain links TRBV28 with TRBJ2-5, with 10 bases lining up with TRBD2. Trimming cost V 4 bases and J 0 bases; bases outside gene matches: 5. CDR1 and CDR2 (germline): MDHEN, SYDVKM. This CDR3 has 16 amino acids. The variable domain in full, with the rest retrieved from reference TRBV28 and TRBJ2-5, is DVKVTQSSRYLVKRTGEKVFLECVQDMDHENMFWYRQDPGLGLRLIYFSYDVKMKEKGDIPEGYSVSREKKERFSLILESASTNQTSMYLCASSSPSGRDQETQYFGPGTRLLVL.

CDR3 sequence reads: CASSPGGYGYTF. The CDR3 nucleotides read TGTGCCAGCAGTCCCGGGGGGTATGGCTACACCTTC. The chain recombines TRBV6-5 with TRBJ1-2, with D possibly being TRBD1 (5 bases). The CDR3 consists of 12 residues. CDR1 MNHEY and CDR2 SVGAGI come from the germline V gene. Trimming took 5 bases from V and 5 from J, leaving 9 bases between them.

The V call is TRBV6-6, the J call TRBJ1-1, with a tentative D call TRBD1 (5 bases). The CDR3 covers 13 residues. Trimming left V 1 base short and J 4 bases short, with 7 bases between. From germline, CDR1 is MNHNY and CDR2 SVGAGI (reference sequence). The CDR3: CASSYYGGTEAFF. DNA of the CDR3: TGTGCCAGCAGTTACTACGGGGGCACTGAAGCTTTCTTT.

This chain connects TRBV14 to TRBJ1-2; D is uncertain. Germline assignment: CDR1 SGHDN and CDR2 FVKESK. The CDR3 spans 16 residues. Trimming removed 0 bases at V and 4 bases at J, with 15 bases between. CDR3 protein: CASSQDPGKGPYGYTF. The CDR3 nucleotides are TGTGCCAGCAGCCAAGATCCCGGAAAAGGGCCCTATGGCTACACCTTC.